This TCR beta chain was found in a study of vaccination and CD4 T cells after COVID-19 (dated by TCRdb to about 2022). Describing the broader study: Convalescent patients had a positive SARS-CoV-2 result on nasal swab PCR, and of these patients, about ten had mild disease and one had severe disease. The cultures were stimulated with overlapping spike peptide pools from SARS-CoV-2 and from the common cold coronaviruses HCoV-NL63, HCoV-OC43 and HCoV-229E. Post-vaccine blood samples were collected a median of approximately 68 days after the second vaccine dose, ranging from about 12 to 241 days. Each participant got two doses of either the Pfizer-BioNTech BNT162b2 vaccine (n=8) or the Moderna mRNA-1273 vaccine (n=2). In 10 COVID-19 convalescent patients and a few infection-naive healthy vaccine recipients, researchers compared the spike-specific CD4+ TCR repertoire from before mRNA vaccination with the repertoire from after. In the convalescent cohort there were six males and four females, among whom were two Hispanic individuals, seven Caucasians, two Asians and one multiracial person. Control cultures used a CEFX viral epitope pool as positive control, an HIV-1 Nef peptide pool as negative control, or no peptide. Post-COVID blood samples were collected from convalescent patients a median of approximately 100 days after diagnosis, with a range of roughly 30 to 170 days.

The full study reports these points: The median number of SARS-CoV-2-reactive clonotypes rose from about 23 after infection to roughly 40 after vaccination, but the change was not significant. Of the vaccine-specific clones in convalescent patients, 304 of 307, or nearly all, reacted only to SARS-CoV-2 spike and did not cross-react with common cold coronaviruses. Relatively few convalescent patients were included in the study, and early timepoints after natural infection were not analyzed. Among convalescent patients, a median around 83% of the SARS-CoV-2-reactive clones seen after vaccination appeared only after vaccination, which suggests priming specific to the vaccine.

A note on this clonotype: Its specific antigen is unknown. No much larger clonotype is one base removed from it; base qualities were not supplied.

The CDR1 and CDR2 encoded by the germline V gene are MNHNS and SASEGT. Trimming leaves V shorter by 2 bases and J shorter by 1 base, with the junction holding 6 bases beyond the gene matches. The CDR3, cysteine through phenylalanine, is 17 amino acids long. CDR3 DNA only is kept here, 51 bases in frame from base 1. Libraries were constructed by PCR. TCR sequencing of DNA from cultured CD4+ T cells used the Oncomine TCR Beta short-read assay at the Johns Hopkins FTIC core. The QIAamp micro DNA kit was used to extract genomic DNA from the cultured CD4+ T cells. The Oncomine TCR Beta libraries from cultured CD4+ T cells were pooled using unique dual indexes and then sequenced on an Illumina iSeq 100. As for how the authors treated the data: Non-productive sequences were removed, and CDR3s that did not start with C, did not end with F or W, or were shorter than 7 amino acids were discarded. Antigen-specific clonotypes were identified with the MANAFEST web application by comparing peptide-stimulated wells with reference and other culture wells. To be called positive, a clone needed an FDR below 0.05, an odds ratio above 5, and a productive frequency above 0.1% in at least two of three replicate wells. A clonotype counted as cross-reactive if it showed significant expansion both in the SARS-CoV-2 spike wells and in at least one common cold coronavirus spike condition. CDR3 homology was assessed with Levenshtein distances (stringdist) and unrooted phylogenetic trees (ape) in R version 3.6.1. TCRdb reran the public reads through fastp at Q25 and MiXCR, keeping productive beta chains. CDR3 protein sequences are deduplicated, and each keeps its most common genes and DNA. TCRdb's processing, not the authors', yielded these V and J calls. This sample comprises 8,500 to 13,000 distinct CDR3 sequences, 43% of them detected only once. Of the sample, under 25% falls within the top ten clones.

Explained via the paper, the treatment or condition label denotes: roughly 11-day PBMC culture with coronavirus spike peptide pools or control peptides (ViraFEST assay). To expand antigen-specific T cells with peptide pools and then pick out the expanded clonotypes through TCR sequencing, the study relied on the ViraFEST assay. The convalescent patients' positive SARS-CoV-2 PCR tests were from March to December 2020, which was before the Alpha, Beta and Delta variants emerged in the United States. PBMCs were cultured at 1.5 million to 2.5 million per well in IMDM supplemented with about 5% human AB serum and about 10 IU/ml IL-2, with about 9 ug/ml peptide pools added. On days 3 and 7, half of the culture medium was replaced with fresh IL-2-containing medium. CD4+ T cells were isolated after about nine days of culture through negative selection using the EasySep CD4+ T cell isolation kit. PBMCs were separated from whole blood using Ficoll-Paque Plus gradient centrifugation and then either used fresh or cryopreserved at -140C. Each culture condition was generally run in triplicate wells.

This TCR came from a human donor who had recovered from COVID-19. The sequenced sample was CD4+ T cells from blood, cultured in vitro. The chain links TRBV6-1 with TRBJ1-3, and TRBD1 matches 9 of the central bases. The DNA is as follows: TGTGCCAGCAGTGAACTCGGGGACAGGGTTTCTGGAAACACCATATATTTT. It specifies CASSELGDRVSGNTIYF.